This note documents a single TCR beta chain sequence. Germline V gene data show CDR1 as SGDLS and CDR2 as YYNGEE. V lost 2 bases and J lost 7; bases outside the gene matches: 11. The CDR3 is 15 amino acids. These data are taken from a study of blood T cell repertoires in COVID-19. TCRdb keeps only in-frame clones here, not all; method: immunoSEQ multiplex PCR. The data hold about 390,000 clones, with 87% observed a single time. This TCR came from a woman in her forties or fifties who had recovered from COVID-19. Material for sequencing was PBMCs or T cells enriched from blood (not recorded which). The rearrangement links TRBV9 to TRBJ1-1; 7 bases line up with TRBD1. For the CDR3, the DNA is TGTGCCAGCAGCGTCGCCCCTACAGGGGCCGATGAAGCTTTCTTT. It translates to CASSVAPTGADEAFF.